A selection of T cell receptor beta chains follows, all from one sample in a study of T cells in tuberculosis. TCRdb keeps only in-frame clones here, not all; method: immunoSEQ multiplex PCR. The sample records around 49,000 clones, over 90% being singletons. The input for sequencing was PBMCs, taken at tuberculosis diagnosis. Source of these receptors: an adult with tuberculosis. Each CDR3 is given without its conserved first and last residue.

CDR3,V
ASSSRGRASTDTQY,TRBV11-2
ASRPDRGRLMNTEAF,TRBV5-1
ASSVRTVDGYT,TRBV25-1
AISGLAGAKNEQF,TRBV10-3
ASSRWTSGDLYNEQF,TRBV19
ASSEAPPSSH,TRBV2
ASSGTGRPSEQY,TRBV9
ASSLAGLTPLYNEQF,TRBV5-1
ASSPLAGGIYEQY,TRBV7-6
ASSLVKTGGITGELF,TRBV5-1
AWGEGQNGNTIY,TRBV30